A selection of T cell receptor beta chains follows, all from one sample in a study of blood T cell repertoires in COVID-19. TCRdb's copy holds only in-frame clones and misses some; the assay was immunoSEQ multiplex PCR. Among around 52,000 clones, around 87% were seen once, and the ten largest hold roughly 21%. The sequenced sample was peripheral blood. All receptors come from a woman of 80 years or more with COVID-19, enrolled during active disease. CDR3s include the opening cysteine and the closing phenylalanine or tryptophan. A D gene is named only where the DNA matches it firmly. Some rows mark clone size as missing; the rest say once, few, many or name a class of expanded clone.

D	J	V	size	CDR3	DNA
TRBD2	TRBJ2-5	TRBV5-4	once	CASSPSGGGHKETQYF	TGTGCCAGCAGTCCTAGCGGGGGGGGCCATAAAGAGACCCAGTACTTC
NA	TRBJ2-3	TRBV4-2	NA	CASSQRGTTSTDTQYF	TGTGCCAGCAGCCAGCGAGGGACAACAAGCACAGATACGCAGTATTTT
NA	TRBJ2-1	TRBV2	once	CASSETLVHEQFF	TGTGCCAGCAGCGAAACTCTTGTTCATGAGCAGTTCTTC
NA	TRBJ1-2	TRBV10-3	NA	CAISESPWQGGRDGYTF	TGTGCCATCAGTGAGTCCCCTTGGCAGGGCGGTCGGGATGGCTACACCTTC
NA	TRBJ1-2	TRBV5-4	NA	CASSPEGGTNVRGYTF	TGTGCCAGCAGCCCAGAAGGCGGTACAAACGTTCGTGGCTACACCTTC
TRBD1	TRBJ2-2	TRBV5-1	NA	CASSGTGETGELFF	TGCGCCAGCAGCGGGACAGGGGAAACCGGGGAGCTGTTTTTT
TRBD1	TRBJ2-7	TRBV5-1	NA	CASSTSTGNEQYF	TGCGCCAGCAGCACCTCGACAGGGAACGAGCAGTACTTC
TRBD1	TRBJ2-7	TRBV6-5	NA	CASSTATGSYEQYF	TGTGCCAGCAGTACGGCGACAGGGTCCTACGAGCAGTACTTC
TRBD1	TRBJ2-7	TRBV6-5	NA	CASSKIRGEQYF	TGTGCCAGCAGTAAAATCAGGGGGGAGCAGTACTTC
TRBD1	TRBJ1-5	TRBV19	NA	CASSGTGGGQPQHF	TGTGCCAGTAGCGGGACAGGGGGCGGTCAGCCCCAGCATTTT
NA	TRBJ1-1	TRBV2	NA	CASSEAPGMTEAFF	TGTGCCAGCAGTGAAGCGCCGGGAATGACTGAAGCTTTCTTT
TRBD2	TRBJ2-3	TRBV19	once	CASTPVGRGTDTQYF	TGTGCCAGCACACCGGTGGGGAGGGGCACAGATACGCAGTATTTT
TRBD2	TRBJ2-2	TRBV9	once	CASSVGLAGGLNTGELFF	TGTGCCAGCAGCGTAGGGCTAGCGGGGGGCCTGAACACCGGGGAGCTGTTTTTT
NA	TRBJ1-2	TRBV20-1	NA	CSARAGYGYTF	TGCAGTGCTAGAGCCGGGTATGGCTACACCTTC
NA	TRBJ2-3	TRBV3-1/TRBV3-2	NA	CASSHSPGQERYF	TGTGCCAGCAGCCACTCCCCCGGACAAGAGCGGTATTTT
NA	TRBJ2-6	TRBV18	NA	CASSPRARAEAGANVLTF	TGTGCCAGCTCACCCCGAGCCAGAGCAGAGGCTGGGGCCAACGTCCTGACTTTC
NA	TRBJ2-6	TRBV4-2	NA	CASSQVGGSTTGANVLTF	TGTGCCAGCAGCCAAGTCGGGGGTAGTACGACGGGGGCCAACGTCCTGACTTTC
TRBD2	TRBJ2-7	TRBV2	NA	CASSSEGPGLAYEQYF	TGTGCCAGCAGCAGCGAAGGTCCGGGACTAGCGTACGAGCAGTACTTC
TRBD2	TRBJ2-1	TRBV7-3	few	CATAETPGGDEQFF	TGTGCCACCGCGGAGACTCCTGGGGGGGATGAGCAGTTCTTC
NA	TRBJ2-3	TRBV10-3	NA	CAIGPGTSTDTQYF	TGTGCCATCGGGCCAGGAACTAGCACAGATACGCAGTATTTT
NA	TRBJ2-5	TRBV5-4	NA	CASSGRGKETQYF	TGTGCCAGCAGCGGAAGGGGTAAAGAGACCCAGTACTTC
TRBD1	TRBJ1-4	TRBV30	NA	CAWSDIGTGSWEKLFF	TGTGCCTGGAGTGATATTGGGACAGGGTCGTGGGAAAAACTGTTTTTT
NA	TRBJ2-1	TRBV25-1	NA	CASSPLPGSPRDNEQFF	TGTGCCAGCAGCCCCTTACCCGGCAGCCCGAGGGACAATGAGCAGTTCTTC
TRBD1	TRBJ1-1	TRBV5-1	NA	CASSLPPLGQAAEAFF	TGCGCCAGCAGCTTACCCCCCTTAGGACAGGCAGCTGAAGCTTTCTTT
NA	TRBJ2-5	TRBV7-9	NA	CASSLEARTNQKETQYF	TGTGCCAGCAGCTTAGAGGCCAGGACTAATCAGAAAGAGACCCAGTACTTC
NA	TRBJ2-3	TRBV6-6	once	CASIQKGLLTDTQYF	TGTGCCAGCATCCAAAAGGGACTTTTAACAGATACGCAGTATTTT
TRBD1	TRBJ1-2	TRBV19	NA	CASSGGTGRRTPNYGYTF	TGTGCCAGTAGTGGGGGGACAGGCCGAAGAACCCCTAACTATGGCTACACCTTC
NA	TRBJ1-5	TRBV3-1/TRBV3-2	NA	CASSQGVGGQPQHF	TGTGCCAGCAGCCAAGGGGTGGGAGGACAGCCCCAGCATTTT
NA	TRBJ2-2	TRBV7-9	NA	CASSLSLGTQNTGELFF	TGTGCCAGCAGCTTAAGCCTCGGGACTCAAAACACCGGGGAGCTGTTTTTT
NA	TRBJ1-1	TRBV6-1	NA	CASSELDRNFYTEAFF	TGTGCCAGCAGTGAGCTTGACAGAAATTTTTACACTGAAGCTTTCTTT
NA	TRBJ1-5	TRBV30	NA	CAWDPGLTGNQPQHF	TGTGCCTGGGACCCGGGGTTGACGGGCAATCAGCCCCAGCATTTT
NA	TRBJ2-7	TRBV27	NA	CASSSYLILTGLGSYEQYF	TGTGCCAGCAGTTCCTACCTTATCCTGACAGGTCTTGGCTCCTACGAGCAGTACTTC
NA	TRBJ1-3	TRBV6-5	NA	CASRRMSSGNTIYF	TGTGCCAGCAGGAGAATGAGCTCTGGAAACACCATATATTTT
NA	TRBJ1-4	TRBV6-4	NA	CASSPQWGGKLFF	TGTGCCAGCAGCCCTCAGTGGGGGGGCAAACTGTTTTTT
TRBD2	TRBJ2-3	TRBV6-1	NA	CASSAFSGGSLTDTQYF	TGTGCCAGCAGTGCGTTCAGCGGGGGCTCCCTCACAGATACGCAGTATTTT
NA	TRBJ2-1	TRBV5-1	NA	CASSIPTGNNEQFF	TGCGCCAGCAGCATACCTACAGGGAACAATGAGCAGTTCTTC
NA	TRBJ2-1	TRBV18	NA	CASSPADSYNEQFF	TGTGCCAGCTCACCGGCCGACAGTTACAATGAGCAGTTCTTC
NA	TRBJ2-7	TRBV3-1/TRBV3-2	NA	CASSQGGVSYEQYF	TGTGCCAGCAGCCAAGGGGGGGTTTCCTACGAGCAGTACTTC